Each of the 23 T cell receptor beta chains below was sequenced from the same sample in a study of CD8 T cells in ankylosing spondylitis. In TCRdb, the 5' RACE reads were re-called with MiXCR into one record per CDR3 protein. The table records under 400,000 distinct CDR3 sequences, under 14% of them present only once. The source material was blood, either unsorted or a sorted T cell fraction (not recorded which). The source is a female donor with ankylosing spondylitis or in good health (not recorded which).

This clonotype has a handful of counts. The rearrangement links TRBV5-1 to TRBJ2-5, with TRBD2 identical over 14 bases. Germline CDR1 and CDR2: SGHRS and YFSETQ. V gave up 7 bases and J gave up 2 bases; unmatched junction bases: 13. The CDR3 length is 18 residues. As DNA, the CDR3 is TGCGCCAGCCGTCTGACGACTAGCGGGGGGGCCTTTCAAGAGACCCAGTACTTC. Translated: CASRLTTSGGAFQETQYF. Based on the CDR3 plus reference TRBV5-1 and TRBJ2-5, the full variable domain is KAGVTQTPRYLIKTRGQQVTLSCSPISGHRSVSWYQQTPGQGLQFLFEYFSETQRNKGNFPGRFSGRQFSNSRSEMNVSTLELGDSALYLCASRLTTSGGAFQETQYFGPGTRLLVL.

The chain is built from TRBV5-1 and TRBJ2-1, with D unclear. The CDR3 loop spans 14 amino acids. The germline gives CDR1 SGHRS, CDR2 YFSETQ. V dropped 5 bases and J dropped 0 bases, with 9 bases sitting between them. CDR3 coding DNA: TGCGCCAGCAGGGAACAGTACTCCTACAATGAGCAGTTCTTC. It encodes CASREQYSYNEQFF.

This clonotype was counted ten times or more. V gene TRBV20-1 combines with J gene TRBJ1-6, with D perhaps TRBD1 (6 bases). This CDR3 has 12 amino acids. Germline CDR1 is DFQATT and CDR2 is SNEGSKA (reference sequence). Trimming pared 2 bases from V and 15 bases from J, leaving 14 bases between. CDR3 nucleotide sequence: TGCAGTGCTAGACCCACAGGGAGGGACCTCCACTTT. It codes for CSARPTGRDLHF.

This clonotype was counted at least ten times. The chain has TRBV20-1 and TRBJ2-3; perhaps TRBD2 as D (6 bases). CDR3 length: 12 amino acids. The V gene lost 3 bases and the J gene lost 6 bases, with 10 bases spanning the gap. Germline CDR1 is DFQATT and CDR2 is SNEGSKA (reference sequence). The CDR3 DNA sequence: TGCAGTGCTAGCCGACGGGAGGATACGCAGTATTTT. Translation gives CSASRREDTQYF.

This clonotype has a count of ten or more. This chain connects TRBV20-1 to TRBJ1-4; 8 bases are shared with TRBD1. The CDR3 covers 14 residues. The ends lost 3 bases at V and 3 bases at J; junction bases unmatched: 3. In germline, CDR1 is DFQATT, CDR2 SNEGSKA (reference sequence). CDR3 coding DNA: TGCAGTGCTAGCTCAGGGGGCTCTAATGAAAAACTGTTTTTT. As protein: CSASSGGSNEKLFF.

This clonotype came up many times. This chain joins TRBV6-6 and TRBJ1-2; D is undetermined. The V end lost 4 bases, the J end lost 4 bases, and 10 bases lay between the germline ends. This CDR3 is built from 13 residues. Germline V gene lookup returns CDR1 MNHNY and CDR2 SVGAGI (reference sequence). The DNA of the CDR3 is TGTGCCAGCAGTTTCTTGTCCACCTATGGCTACACCTTC. Translation: CASSFLSTYGYTF.

The chain couples TRBV14 to TRBJ2-3; tentatively, D is TRBD1 (6 bases). V was shortened by 1 base and J by 6 bases, with 8 bases between the two germline ends. CDR1 SGHDN and CDR2 FVKESK come from the germline V gene. There are 13 residues in the CDR3. This CDR3 is CASSQGGLDTQYF. DNA of the CDR3: TGTGCCAGCAGCCAAGGGGGGCTGGATACGCAGTATTTT.

Many counts were recorded for this clonotype. The chain couples TRBV5-6 to TRBJ2-2; possible D gene TRBD1, 5 bases. The CDR3 has 12 amino acids. From germline, CDR1 is SGHDT and CDR2 YYEEEE. V lost 7 bases to trimming and J lost 6 bases, with 10 bases between them. CDR3 in amino acids: CASWGIPGELFF. The CDR3 nucleotides read TGTGCCAGCTGGGGCATTCCCGGGGAGCTGTTTTTT.

This clonotype was observed at least ten times. This sequence joins TRBV5-1 and TRBJ2-1; D unresolved. Trimming removed 0 bases from V and 4 bases from J, with 8 bases in between. The CDR3 is made up of 14 amino acids. CDR1 is SGHRS and CDR2 is YFSETQ in the germline V gene. As DNA, the CDR3 is TGCGCCAGCAGCTTGGAGTTAGGATACAATGAGCAGTTCTTC. As protein: CASSLELGYNEQFF. Filled out from reference TRBV5-1 and TRBJ2-1, the complete variable domain reads KAGVTQTPRYLIKTRGQQVTLSCSPISGHRSVSWYQQTPGQGLQFLFEYFSETQRNKGNFPGRFSGRQFSNSRSEMNVSTLELGDSALYLCASSLELGYNEQFFGPGTRLTVL.

In its sample, this clonotype was seen many times. This rearrangement joins TRBV5-1 to TRBJ2-5; no clear D. In germline, CDR1 is SGHRS, CDR2 YFSETQ. Trimming stripped 7 bases from V and 2 bases from J, with 12 bases between. This CDR3 region has 13 residues. The CDR3 is CASRSELQETQYF. The CDR3 DNA is TGCGCCAGCCGCTCAGAGTTACAAGAGACCCAGTACTTC. Filled out from reference TRBV5-1 and TRBJ2-5, the complete variable domain reads KAGVTQTPRYLIKTRGQQVTLSCSPISGHRSVSWYQQTPGQGLQFLFEYFSETQRNKGNFPGRFSGRQFSNSRSEMNVSTLELGDSALYLCASRSELQETQYFGPGTRLLVL.

The V call is TRBV2, the J call TRBJ1-4; D unclear. The CDR3 totals 16 residues. Germline CDR1 SNHLY, CDR2 FYNNEI. Trimming removed 6 bases from V and 8 bases from J, with 22 bases in between. The CDR3 DNA reads as TGTGCCAGCAGATCCGGACCGGCGGTGGCAAGCGAAAAACTGTTTTTT. Its translation: CASRSGPAVASEKLFF. The full variable domain, completed using reference TRBV2 and TRBJ1-4, is EPEVTQTPSHQVTQMGQEVILRCVPISNHLYFYWYRQILGQKVEFLVSFYNNEISEKSEIFDDQFSVERPDGSNFTLKIRSTKLEDSAMYFCASRSGPAVASEKLFFGSGTQLSVL.

This clonotype was recorded at least ten times. The V call is TRBV6-5, the J call TRBJ1-6; D unresolved. The germline CDR1 and CDR2 sequences are MNHEY and SVGAGI. V gave up 0 bases and J gave up 8 bases, with 5 bases separating them. This CDR3 is 13 amino acids long. This CDR3 is CASSYSGDSPLHF. CDR3 in DNA: TGTGCCAGCAGTTACTCCGGCGATTCACCCCTCCACTTT.

The gene calls are TRBV7-6 and TRBJ2-3; D might be TRBD1 (5 bases). This CDR3 contains 17 residues. Germline CDR1 is SGHVS and CDR2 is FNYEAQ. V was clipped by 1 base and J by 2 bases, with 16 bases between them. The CDR3 bases are TGTGCCAGCAGCTTAGGGTGGTTAGAGGACAACACAGATACGCAGTATTTT. Encoded protein: CASSLGWLEDNTDTQYF.

This clonotype has at least ten counts. It is likely a read error, because the conserved phenylalanine at the end of the CDR3 is missing. No DNA is shown, since the ends of the CDR3 on it are uncertain; the CDR3 is the one TCRdb lists. The chain joins TRBV2 to TRBJ2-1; the table calls TRBD2, which could not be checked here. The CDR3 is 11 residues long, counting both termini. Germline lookup yields CDR1 SNHLY and CDR2 FYNNEI. The CDR3 here is CASSQTSGSFL.

The CDR3 spells CASSSRDSGKEFF. CDR3 sequence (DNA): TGTGCCAGCAGTTCCCGGGACTCCGGAAAGGAGTTCTTC. The rearrangement links TRBV12-3 or TRBV12-4 to TRBJ2-1; TRBD2 might be the D (6 bases). The CDR3 has 13 residues. V gave up 4 bases and J gave up 14 bases, with 18 bases separating them.

This clonotype was seen a handful of times. The V gene is TRBV25-1, the J gene TRBJ1-2; 10 nucleotides agree with TRBD1. The CDR3 is 15 amino acids. The J segment lost 7 bases and the V segment lost 4 bases, leaving 9 bases of the junction unmatched. Germline CDR1 and CDR2: MGHDK and SYGVNS. CDR3 protein: CASSARGGQGTGYTF. The DNA of the CDR3 is TGTGCCAGCAGTGCACGGGGGGGACAGGGGACTGGCTACACCTTC.

The sample holds many counts of this clonotype. The V and J genes are TRBV7-2 and TRBJ1-3; D uncertain. Germline lookup yields CDR1 SGHTA and CDR2 FQGNSA. CDR3 length equals 13 residues. Trimming removed 7 bases at V and 4 bases at J, with 11 bases between. The CDR3 coding sequence is TGTGCCAGCACCGGGGAGTACGGAAACACCATATATTTT. Protein product: CASTGEYGNTIYF.

This clonotype was detected many times. The rearrangement joins TRBV20-1 to TRBJ2-1; 8 bases align to TRBD2. The length of the CDR3 is 12 residues. Germline-derived CDR1 and CDR2 are DFQATT and SNEGSKA (reference sequence). Trimming cost V 6 bases and J 6 bases; bases outside gene matches: 4. The CDR3: CSASGGLNEQFF. Written as DNA, the CDR3 is TGCAGTGCCAGCGGGGGACTCAATGAGCAGTTCTTC.

This clonotype has a count of ten or more. The chain links TRBV20-1 to TRBJ2-1, with 8 bases lining up with TRBD2. The J segment lost 12 bases and the V segment lost 6 bases, leaving 13 bases of the junction unmatched. Germline loops: CDR1 DFQATT, CDR2 SNEGSKA (reference sequence). The CDR3 length is 13 residues. The CDR3 region is CSAPPGTSDWQFF. The DNA for the CDR3 is TGCAGTGCCCCCCCCGGGACTAGTGACTGGCAGTTCTTC.

The CDR3 nucleotides are TGTGCCAGCAGTTTCGGTGGGGGGCTCGGCTATGGCTACACCTTC. Its protein is CASSFGGGLGYGYTF. The chain employs TRBV27 and TRBJ1-2; tentatively, D is TRBD1 (6 bases). Germline CDR1 is MNHEY and CDR2 is SMNVEV (reference sequence). V was trimmed by 3 bases and J by 4 bases, leaving 15 bases between them. The CDR3 consists of 15 residues.

In this sample, this clonotype turned up many times. This chain links TRBV2 with TRBJ2-5; a weak D match, TRBD1 (5 bases). The CDR3 is 13 amino acids. The germline CDR1 and CDR2 sequences are SNHLY and FYNNEI. Between the trimmed V and J ends, which lost 6 bases and 5 bases, there was a span of 13 bases. CDR3 region: CASSAGYRETQYF. The CDR3 bases are TGTGCCAGCAGCGCAGGGTACCGGGAGACCCAGTACTTC.

This clonotype was observed at least ten times. This chain links TRBV4-3 with TRBJ2-2; D tentatively fits TRBD1 or TRBD2 (5 bases each). V lost 1 base and J 6 bases, leaving 15 bases between the germline ends. The CDR3 spans 16 residues. CDR1 and CDR2 from the germline V gene are LGHNA and YSLEER. CDR3 region: CASSQASTGLSGELFF. As DNA, the CDR3 is TGCGCCAGCAGCCAAGCGTCAACAGGACTTTCCGGGGAGCTGTTTTTT.

Ten or more counts support this clonotype. The rearrangement joins TRBV9 to TRBJ1-2; 7 bases line up with TRBD1. The CDR3 is 14 residues long. The trim removed 3 bases at V and 4 bases at J, leaving 6 bases unmatched. Germline assignment: CDR1 SGDLS and CDR2 YYNGEE. CDR3 DNA sequence: TGTGCCAGCAGCGCCCGGACAGGAACCTATGGCTACACCTTC. It translates to CASSARTGTYGYTF.